These T cell receptor beta chains were read from a single sample in a study of early T cells in non-severe SARS-CoV-2 infection. One entry per CDR3 protein, called by TCRdb with MiXCR from the 5' RACE reads. The table records 40,000 to 45,000 distinct CDR3 sequences, around 6.1% of them present only once. This specimen was whole blood, taken at baseline. The receptors were sampled from an adult who was a healthcare worker with PCR-confirmed SARS-CoV-2 infection or an uninfected control (not recorded which). Each CDR3 is given without its conserved first and last residue.

TRBV7-9	TRBJ1-4	ASSFNRDLSEKLF
TRBV12-3/TRBV12-4	TRBJ2-2	ASSLHREVGELF
TRBV4-3	TRBJ1-6	ASSQELERRLYNSPLH
TRBV4-3	TRBJ2-7	ASSQGVGSSYEQY
TRBV23-1	TRBJ2-3	ASSQSIIKGADTQY
TRBV6-1	TRBJ2-7	ASSREAGLANEQY
TRBV4-3	TRBJ2-3	ASSQDGRRADTQY
TRBV6-5	TRBJ1-6	ASRGQGAYNSPLH
TRBV18	TRBJ2-1	ASSPQNRGKWNEQF
TRBV5-1	TRBJ2-4	ASSRMSGVAKNIQY
TRBV24-1	TRBJ2-7	ATSDLPARTLGSYEQY
TRBV11-2	TRBJ2-7	ASSPLTSGRREQY
TRBV28	TRBJ2-7	ASSTQGGRVVEQY
TRBV6-1	TRBJ2-6	ASIEGAWTPSSGANVLT
TRBV11-2	TRBJ1-6	ASSLGPSNSPLH
TRBV5-1	TRBJ2-5	ASSNGQGHQETQY
TRBV4-1	TRBJ2-7	ASRRTGADEQY
TRBV4-3	TRBJ2-1	ASSQDTPSYNEQF
TRBV7-2	TRBJ2-7	ASSLPAGTNSYEQY
TRBV11-3	TRBJ2-1	ASSRGAVGDEQF
TRBV6-2/TRBV6-3	TRBJ1-5	ASSSGGPDGSNQPQH
TRBV20-1	TRBJ2-4	SALELAKNIQY
TRBV29-1	TRBJ2-2	SVGRGTGELF
TRBV29-1	TRBJ2-3	SVEDGTSGMVDTQY
TRBV9	TRBJ1-6	ASSVGSSYNSPLH